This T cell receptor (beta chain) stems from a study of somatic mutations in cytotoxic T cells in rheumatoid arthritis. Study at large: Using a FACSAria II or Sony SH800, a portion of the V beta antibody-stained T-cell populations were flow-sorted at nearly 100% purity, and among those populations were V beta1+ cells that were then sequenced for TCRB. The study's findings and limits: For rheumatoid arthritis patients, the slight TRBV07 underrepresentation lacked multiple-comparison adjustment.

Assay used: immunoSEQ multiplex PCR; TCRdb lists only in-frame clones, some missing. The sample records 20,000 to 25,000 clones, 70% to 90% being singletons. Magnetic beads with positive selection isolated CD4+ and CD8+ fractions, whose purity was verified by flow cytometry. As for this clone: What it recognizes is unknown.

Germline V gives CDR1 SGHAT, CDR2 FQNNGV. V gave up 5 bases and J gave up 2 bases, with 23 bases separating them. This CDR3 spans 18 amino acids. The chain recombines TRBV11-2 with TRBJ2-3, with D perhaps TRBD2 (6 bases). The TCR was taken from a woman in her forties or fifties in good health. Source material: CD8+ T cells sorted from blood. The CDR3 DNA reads TGTGCCAGCAGCCCCGGGCGGGCAGCGGGTAGGAACACAGATACGCAGTATTTT. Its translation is CASSPGRAAGRNTDTQYF. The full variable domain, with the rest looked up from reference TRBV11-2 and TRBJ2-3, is EAGVAQSPRYKIIEKRQSVAFWCNPISGHATLYWYQQILGQGPKLLIQFQNNGVVDDSQLPKDRFSAERLKGVDSTLKIQPAKLEDSAVYLCASSPGRAAGRNTDTQYFGPGTRLTVL.